The 9 T cell receptor beta chains presented below share a single source sample, sequenced in a study of T cells in Graves' hyperthyroidism and ophthalmopathy. TCR beta CDR3 region amplification was performed from RNA transcripts. When the TCR CDR3 underwent first-round RT-PCR, the HTBI primer set was used. TCRdb re-called the multiplex PCR reads with MiXCR, one entry per CDR3 protein. The table lists about 260,000 distinct CDR3 sequences, 20% to 25% of them singletons. Sequences were obtained from blood. These receptors were taken from a man younger than 40 with Graves' ophthalmopathy.

This clonotype was picked up a small number of times. V and J are TRBV28 and TRBJ2-7; 9 bases fit TRBD1. J gave up 4 bases and V 3 bases, and 10 bases lay outside the gene matches. Germline V gives CDR1 MDHEN, CDR2 SYDVKM. There are 16 residues in the CDR3. As DNA, the CDR3 is TGTGCCAGCAGTTTTCCTACCGACAGGGGGGGATACGAGCAGTACTTC. This sequence encodes CASSFPTDRGGYEQYF.

The table lists this clonotype with many counts. V gene TRBV20-1 combines with J gene TRBJ2-7, with D perhaps given as TRBD1 or TRBD2 (5 bases each). CDR3 size: 12 residues. Germline CDR1 reads DFQATT; CDR2 reads SNEGSKA (reference sequence). Trimming took off 3 bases at V and 4 bases at J, with 10 bases between the two ends. This CDR3 is CSASGTPYEQYF. CDR3 DNA: TGCAGTGCTAGCGGGACCCCGTACGAGCAGTACTTC.

The rearrangement uses TRBV7-9 and TRBJ1-2; 9 bases fit TRBD1. Germline loops: CDR1 SEHNR, CDR2 FQNEAQ (reference sequence). The CDR3 is 14 amino acids. V lost 3 bases to trimming and J lost 6 bases; unmatched junction nucleotides: 5. CDR3: CASSFGTGSDGYTF. CDR3 coding DNA: TGTGCCAGCAGCTTCGGGACAGGGTCGGATGGCTACACCTTC.

This clonotype was picked up many times. The rearrangement uses TRBV18 and TRBJ2-5, with D unresolved. The CDR3 covers 13 residues. The V end lost 3 bases, the J end lost 5 bases, and 10 bases lay between the germline ends. Germline lookup yields CDR1 KGHSH and CDR2 LQKENI. The CDR3, as DNA: TGTGCCAGCTCACCCTCCGGGTGGGAGACCCAGTACTTC. It specifies CASSPSGWETQYF.

The table lists this clonotype with a few counts. The V and J genes are TRBV18 and TRBJ2-3, with 8 bases lining up with TRBD2. The CDR3 is 15 amino acids. Per the germline V gene, CDR1 is KGHSH and CDR2 is LQKENI. With 2 bases clipped from V and 2 bases from J, the junction kept 3 bases outside the gene matches. The CDR3 sequence: CASSPTTSVTDTQYF. The CDR3 DNA is TGTGCCAGCTCACCAACGACTAGCGTCACAGATACGCAGTATTTT.

The chain couples TRBV27 to TRBJ2-6, with D tentatively TRBD2 (5 bases). Germline loops: CDR1 MNHEY, CDR2 SMNVEV (reference sequence). This CDR3 region has 13 residues. The germline V and J ends were trimmed by 4 bases and 13 bases, with 14 bases remaining between them. CDR3: CASSSPPTGVLTF. CDR3 in DNA: TGTGCCAGCAGTTCCCCCCCCACGGGAGTCCTGACTTTC.

V gene TRBV11-2 combines with J gene TRBJ2-5; 10 bases match TRBD1. The CDR3 covers 17 residues. The V and J ends lost 1 base and 0 bases, in that order; junction bases with no gene match: 5. Germline-derived CDR1 and CDR2 are SGHAT and FQNNGV. The CDR3 reads CASSLGGGTGDQETQYF. As DNA, the CDR3 is TGTGCCAGCAGCTTAGGGGGAGGGACAGGGGACCAAGAGACCCAGTACTTC.

V gene TRBV6-1 combines with J gene TRBJ2-1; 12 bases match TRBD2. The CDR3 is 16 amino acids. The V and J ends lost 5 bases and 4 bases, in that order; junction bases with no gene match: 6. The germline CDR1 and CDR2 sequences are MNHNS and SASEGT. Here the CDR3 reads CASSRLAGDIYNEQFF. The CDR3 nucleotides read TGTGCCAGCAGTCGACTAGCGGGAGACATATACAATGAGCAGTTCTTC.

This clonotype occurred a few times. The V gene is TRBV12-3 or TRBV12-4, the J gene TRBJ2-1, with TRBD2 matching 9 bases. This CDR3 region has 14 residues. V shed 8 bases, J shed 2 bases, and the junction held 4 bases outside the gene matches. CDR3 coding DNA: TGTGCCAGCCACGGCGGGAGGGCCTACAATGAGCAGTTCTTC. It translates to CASHGGRAYNEQFF.